This T cell receptor beta chain was found in a study of shared T cell receptors in the human thymus. The method was immunoSEQ multiplex PCR; TCRdb's version includes in-frame clones alone and lacks a portion of them. The top ten clones hold 0.0085% to 0.012% of a sample with about 660,000 clones, roughly 88% of them seen once. V lost 0 bases, J lost 5 bases, and 6 bases stayed unmatched. The CDR3 consists of 16 residues. Germline lookup yields CDR1 SGHAT and CDR2 FQNNGV. These data were also reused for a study on human thymus T cells. This second study notes: Corrective surgery for congenital heart defects was being performed on the healthy Finnish infants who were the donors. From resections taken during corrective heart surgery, the thymus tissue was obtained. Blood and thymic repertoires both appeared biased in V and J gene usage. Reports from related research described highly overlapping thymic repertoires among unrelated individuals.

This chain uses TRBV11-2 with TRBJ2-1, with 8 bases matching TRBD2. The clonotype was recovered from a boy less than two years old with a congenital heart defect. Sequenced material: thymocytes. DNA of the CDR3: TGTGCCAGCAGCTTAGAGAAAGCGGGAGTCGACAATGAGCAGTTCTTC. Translating it yields CASSLEKAGVDNEQFF.